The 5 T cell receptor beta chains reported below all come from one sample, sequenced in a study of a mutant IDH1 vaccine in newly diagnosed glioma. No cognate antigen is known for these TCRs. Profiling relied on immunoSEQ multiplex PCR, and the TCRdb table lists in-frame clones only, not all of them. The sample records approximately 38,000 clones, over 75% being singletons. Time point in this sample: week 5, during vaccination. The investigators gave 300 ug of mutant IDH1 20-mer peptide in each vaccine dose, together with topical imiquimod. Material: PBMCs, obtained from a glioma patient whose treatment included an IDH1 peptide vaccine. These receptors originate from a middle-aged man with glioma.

CDR3 nucleotide sequence: TGTGCCAGCTCGCCTTCGGAGTTTGAGCAGTTCTTC. Translated, it gives CASSPSEFEQFF. V usage is TRBV18 and J usage is TRBJ2-1; D remains ambiguous. Germline assignment: CDR1 KGHSH and CDR2 LQKENI. V dropped 6 bases and J dropped 9 bases, with 12 bases sitting between them. The CDR3 is 12 residues long. Combining the CDR3 with reference TRBV18 and TRBJ2-1 gives the whole variable domain NAGVMQNPRHLVRRRGQEARLRCSPMKGHSHVYWYRQLPEEGLKFMVYLQKENIIDESGMPKERFSAEFPKEGPSILRIQQVVRGDSAAYFCASSPSEFEQFFGPGTRLTVL.

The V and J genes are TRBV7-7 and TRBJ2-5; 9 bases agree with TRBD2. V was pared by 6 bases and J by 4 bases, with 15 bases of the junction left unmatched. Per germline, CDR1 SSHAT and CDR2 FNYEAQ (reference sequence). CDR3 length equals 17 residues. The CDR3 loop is CASRYRQRLAGLETQYF. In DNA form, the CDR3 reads TGTGCCAGCAGATATCGCCAAAGGCTAGCGGGACTAGAGACCCAGTACTTC.

The CDR3 loop reads CASARSGSLYEQYF. Written as DNA, the CDR3 is TGTGCCAGCGCCCGGAGTGGGAGTCTCTACGAGCAGTACTTC. The V gene is TRBV27, the J gene TRBJ2-7; D might be TRBD2 (5 bases). The CDR3 has 14 amino acids. Germline V lookup: CDR1 MNHEY, CDR2 SMNVEV (reference sequence). The V gene lost 8 bases and the J gene lost 3 bases, with 17 bases spanning the gap.

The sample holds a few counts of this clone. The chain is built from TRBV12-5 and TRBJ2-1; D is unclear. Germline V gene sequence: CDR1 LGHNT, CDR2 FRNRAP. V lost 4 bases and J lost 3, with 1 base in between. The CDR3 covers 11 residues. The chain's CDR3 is CASGYYNEQFF. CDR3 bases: TGTGCTAGTGGTTACTACAATGAGCAGTTCTTC.

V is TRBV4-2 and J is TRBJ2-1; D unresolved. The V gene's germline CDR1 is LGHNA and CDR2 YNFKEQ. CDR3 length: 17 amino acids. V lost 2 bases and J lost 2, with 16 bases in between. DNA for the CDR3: TGTGCCAGCAGCCAACAAGTACGCCAAGGCGCCTACAATGAGCAGTTCTTC. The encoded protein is CASSQQVRQGAYNEQFF.